Described below is a single TCR beta chain sequence and its context. Its antigen is as yet unknown. Individual cDNA molecules (in the library) carried attached unique molecular identifiers. Via MiXCR, TCRdb re-called the RACE reads, giving one row per CDR3 protein. This table has 75,000 to 90,000 distinct CDR3 sequences, under 13% appearing once. The sample comes from a study of human T cells and chemical hapten exposure. The study's findings and limits: TCRs whose frequency exceeded 1 in 1000 remained the same following DPC sensitization. Counts of expanded TCRs at PT1 were positively correlated with patch test score.

Time point in this sample: patch test 1, 2 weeks after DPC sensitization. The treatment was: therapeutic diphenylcyclopropenone sensitization with weekly scalp DPC. At patch-test visits, sampling came before the patch test. Germline lookup yields CDR1 SGHVS and CDR2 FNYEAQ. Trimming took 4 bases from V and 5 from J; bases not matched to a gene: 9. There are 16 residues in the CDR3. The J gene is TRBJ2-1, the V gene TRBV7-6, with 9 bases identical to TRBD1. The sequence derives from a woman aged 45-65 years with alopecia areata. Some clones in this sample may be carry-over from other donors' samples. The source material was whole blood, sampled in connection with sensitization to the hapten diphenylcyclopropenone (DPC). CDR3 region: CASSYNTGTGNNEQFF. The CDR3 nucleotides read TGTGCCAGCAGCTATAATACCGGGACAGGGAACAATGAGCAGTTCTTC. Using reference TRBV7-6 and TRBJ2-1 for the parts outside the CDR3, the full variable domain is GAGVSQSPRYKVTKRGQDVALRCDPISGHVSLYWYRQALGQGPEFLTYFNYEAQQDKSGLPNDRFSAERPEGSISTLTIQRTEQRDSAMYRCASSYNTGTGNNEQFFGPGTRLTVL.